The 21 T cell receptor beta chains below all came from one sample that was sequenced in a study of a mutant IDH1 vaccine in newly diagnosed glioma. The protocol was immunoSEQ multiplex PCR, while the TCRdb copy is restricted to in-frame clones and leaves out a portion. The sample has some 100,000 clones; 83% are singletons. The time point here: baseline, week 1 (first vaccination visit). Treatment given: pre-vaccination baseline after standard-of-care therapy. The material sequenced was PBMCs, taken from a glioma patient treated with radiotherapy, temozolomide or both. These receptors all stem from a woman in her 50s with glioma.

The CDR3, as DNA: TGTGCCAGCAGCGTTGGACGTCGTGCCGGGGAGCTGTTTTTT. Translated, it gives CASSVGRRAGELFF. J is TRBJ2-2 and V is TRBV9, with D unclear. Germline values: CDR1 SGDLS, CDR2 YYNGEE. V was clipped by 2 bases and J by 6 bases, with 11 bases between them. The CDR3 runs 14 residues.

This clone was detected a few times. V gene TRBV19 combines with J gene TRBJ2-7; D is possibly TRBD1 (5 bases). There are 14 residues in the CDR3. Trimming removed 2 bases at V and 6 bases at J, with 14 bases between. In germline, CDR1 is LNHDA, CDR2 SQIVND (reference sequence). The CDR3 sequence is CASSIQGWGFEQYF. CDR3 nucleotides: TGTGCCAGTAGTATACAGGGTTGGGGTTTCGAGCAGTACTTC.

V and J are TRBV10-3 and TRBJ1-2, with a weak D call TRBD1 (6 bases). CDR1 and CDR2 from the germline V gene are ENHRY and SYGVKD. Trimming took 0 bases from V and 2 from J, leaving 16 bases between them. The CDR3 has 17 amino acids. CDR3 sequence: CAISESFRGGTNYGYTF. The CDR3 nucleotides are TGTGCCATCAGTGAGTCGTTTAGGGGGGGCACGAACTATGGCTACACCTTC.

The V and J genes are TRBV6-1 and TRBJ1-4; 7 nucleotides align to TRBD1. After removal of 6 bases from V and 7 bases from J, the junction contained 11 bases not matched to a gene. The CDR3 has 15 residues. In germline, CDR1 is MNHNS, CDR2 SASEGT. DNA of the CDR3: TGTGCCAGCAGGGAACCACAAGGACAGGTTGAAAAACTGTTTTTT. This codes for CASREPQGQVEKLFF.

The chain recombines TRBV6-6 with TRBJ1-5; D gene uncertain. The germline V gene has CDR1 MNHNY and CDR2 SVGAGI (reference sequence). V lost 0 bases to trimming and J lost 3 bases, with 12 bases between them. The CDR3 loop spans 16 amino acids. CDR3 sequence (DNA): TGTGCCAGCAGTTACTCGAAGGGTAGCTACAATCAGCCCCAGCATTTT. This codes for CASSYSKGSYNQPQHF.

The V gene is TRBV2, the J gene TRBJ1-4; a possible D gene is TRBD1 (5 bases). The CDR3 is 17 residues long. Trimming removed 2 bases at V and 2 bases at J, with 15 bases between. Germline V gene data show CDR1 as SNHLY and CDR2 as FYNNEI. The CDR3: CASSEIQGAFTNEKLFF. Written as DNA, the CDR3 is TGTGCCAGCAGTGAAATCCAGGGTGCTTTCACTAATGAAAAACTGTTTTTT. Looking up the rest from reference TRBV2 and TRBJ1-4 gives the full variable domain: EPEVTQTPSHQVTQMGQEVILRCVPISNHLYFYWYRQILGQKVEFLVSFYNNEISEKSEIFDDQFSVERPDGSNFTLKIRSTKLEDSAMYFCASSEIQGAFTNEKLFFGSGTQLSVL.

The chain is built from TRBV6-1 and TRBJ1-2; no clear D. The CDR3 spans 14 residues. Germline V gene data show CDR1 as MNHNS and CDR2 as SASEGT. V was pared by 10 bases and J by 8 bases, with 23 bases between. The DNA of the CDR3 is TGTGCCACCCTCAGTAGCAGCCGATCATGGGGCTACACCTTC. Protein sequence: CATLSSSRSWGYTF.

The V gene is TRBV18, the J gene TRBJ1-1, with TRBD1 matching 7 bases. The CDR3 length is 18 residues. The germline gives CDR1 KGHSH, CDR2 LQKENI. J gave up 0 bases and V 1 base, and 11 bases lay outside the gene matches. CDR3 protein: CASSPLPPGGIMNTEAFF. The CDR3 bases are TGTGCCAGCTCACCACTTCCGCCAGGGGGGATCATGAACACTGAAGCTTTCTTT.

CDR3 coding DNA: TGCGCCAGCAGCTACAAGGGACAGGGGGTTACGGTTACAGATACGCAGTATTTT. It is translated as CASSYKGQGVTVTDTQYF. The rearrangement uses TRBV5-1 and TRBJ2-3, with 11 bases fitting TRBD1. The CDR3 totals 18 residues. Germline V CDR1 and CDR2: SGHRS, YFSETQ. The trim removed 3 bases at V and 3 bases at J, leaving 12 bases unmatched.

V usage is TRBV30 and J usage is TRBJ1-1; D gene unclear. The CDR3 length is 10 residues. Germline V gene sequence: CDR1 GTSNPN, CDR2 SVGIG (reference sequence). V was pared by 3 bases and J by 5 bases, with 4 bases between. The CDR3, as DNA: TGTGCCTGGAGACAAACTGAAGCTTTCTTT. Translation gives CAWRQTEAFF.

This sequence joins TRBV6-1 and TRBJ1-4, with D possibly TRBD1 on 6 matching bases. CDR3 length: 14 residues. Trimming removed 7 bases at V and 8 bases at J, with 17 bases between. Germline V CDR1 and CDR2: MNHNS, SASEGT. The CDR3 DNA reads TGTGCCAGCACCATGAGGGGGTTCGGGGAAAAACTGTTTTTT. Translating gives CASTMRGFGEKLFF.

The chain has TRBV9 and TRBJ1-5; D might be TRBD1 (5 bases). The germline V gene encodes CDR1 SGDLS and CDR2 YYNGEE. V dropped 0 bases and J dropped 2 bases, with 9 bases sitting between them. There are 15 residues in the CDR3. The CDR3 protein is CASSVAGNGNQPQHF. In DNA form, the CDR3 reads TGTGCCAGCAGCGTAGCAGGGAATGGCAATCAGCCCCAGCATTTT.

The rearrangement links TRBV7-2 to TRBJ2-3; a weak D match, TRBD2 (5 bases). The CDR3 consists of 13 residues. The germline V and J ends were trimmed by 1 base and 5 bases, with 7 bases remaining between them. Germline V gene sequence: CDR1 SGHTA, CDR2 FQGNSA. In DNA form, the CDR3 reads TGTGCCAGCAGCTTAGTACTAGAAGATACGCAGTATTTT. Its protein product is CASSLVLEDTQYF. Complete variable domain (other parts from reference TRBV7-2 and TRBJ2-3): GAGVSQSPSNKVTEKGKDVELRCDPISGHTALYWYRQSLGQGLEFLIYFQGNSAPDKSGLPSDRFSAERTGGSVSTLTIQRTQQEDSAVYLCASSLVLEDTQYFGPGTRLTVL.

The chain couples TRBV10-3 to TRBJ1-2; D not resolved. The germline V gene has CDR1 ENHRY and CDR2 SYGVKD. This CDR3 has 16 residues. With 1 base removed from V and 4 bases from J, the gap between germline ends came to 16 bases. The CDR3 loop reads CAISEYMAEPLYGYTF. Written as DNA, the CDR3 is TGTGCCATCAGTGAGTATATGGCGGAACCTCTCTATGGCTACACCTTC.

V usage is TRBV7-9 and J usage is TRBJ1-1, with TRBD1 matching 11 bases. The CDR3 length is 13 residues. Germline CDR1 SEHNR, CDR2 FQNEAQ (reference sequence). V trimming: 0 bases; J trimming: 10 bases; junction bases outside the gene matches: 1. The CDR3 nucleotides are TGTGCCAGCAGCTTAGCAGGACAGGGGGCAGCTTTCTTT. Protein sequence: CASSLAGQGAAFF.

This CDR3 is CASSLAGANTEAFF. CDR3 coding DNA: TGTGCCAGCAGTTTAGCAGGGGCGAACACTGAAGCTTTCTTT. The chain carries TRBV28 and TRBJ1-1, with D possibly being TRBD1 (6 bases). The CDR3 covers 14 residues. Trimming cost V 2 bases and J 1 base, with 8 bases left between them. The germline CDR1 and CDR2 sequences are MDHEN and SYDVKM.

V gene TRBV19 combines with J gene TRBJ2-1; 8 bases are shared with TRBD2. The V gene end was trimmed by 3 bases and the J gene end by 2 bases; junction bases not matched to a gene: 6. Germline assignment: CDR1 LNHDA and CDR2 SQIVND (reference sequence). This CDR3 comprises 16 residues. This CDR3 is CASSISLSGTYNEQFF. CDR3 sequence (DNA): TGTGCCAGTAGTATCTCACTTAGCGGGACCTACAATGAGCAGTTCTTC. The whole variable domain, filled in from reference TRBV19 and TRBJ2-1, reads DGGITQSPKYLFRKEGQNVTLSCEQNLNHDAMYWYRQDPGQGLRLIYYSQIVNDFQKGDIAEGYSVSREKKESFPLTVTSAQKNPTAFYLCASSISLSGTYNEQFFGPGTRLTVL.

The V and J genes are TRBV15 and TRBJ1-4, with D hard to call. V lost 2 bases, J lost 8 bases, and 15 bases lay in between. This CDR3 is built from 15 residues. CDR1 LNHNV and CDR2 YYDKDF come from the germline V gene (reference sequence). CDR3 region: CATSRTPVAAEKLFF. In nucleotides, the CDR3 is TGTGCCACCAGCAGAACGCCCGTTGCGGCCGAAAAACTGTTTTTT. Using reference TRBV15 and TRBJ1-4 for the parts outside the CDR3, the full variable domain is DAMVIQNPRYQVTQFGKPVTLSCSQTLNHNVMYWYQQKSSQAPKLLFHYYDKDFNNEADTPDNFQSRRPNTSFCFLDIRSPGLGDTAMYLCATSRTPVAAEKLFFGSGTQLSVL.

This chain links TRBV2 with TRBJ2-3; tentative D call: TRBD2 (5 bases). Deletions cut 7 bases from V and 4 bases from J, with 15 bases between. Germline CDR1 SNHLY, CDR2 FYNNEI. The CDR3 loop spans 14 amino acids. CDR3 in amino acids: CASTEGEGPDTQYF. For the CDR3, the DNA is TGTGCCAGCACCGAAGGTGAGGGTCCAGATACGCAGTATTTT.

J is TRBJ2-7 and V is TRBV19, with 13 bases matching TRBD2. The CDR3 is made up of 15 amino acids. J lost 6 bases, V lost 6 bases, and 8 bases had no gene match. Germline V gene lookup returns CDR1 LNHDA and CDR2 SQIVND (reference sequence). The CDR3 sequence: CASRSTSGGRSEQYF. CDR3 nucleotide sequence: TGTGCCAGTAGGTCGACTAGCGGGGGGAGAAGCGAGCAGTACTTC.

This CDR3 reads CASSEGVYGYTF. CDR3 in DNA: TGTGCCAGCAGTGAAGGGGTCTATGGCTACACCTTC. The genes are TRBV25-1 and TRBJ1-2; D gene ambiguous. CDR1 and CDR2 from the germline V gene are MGHDK and SYGVNS. The ends were cut back, 2 bases at V and 4 bases at J, with 5 bases in the middle. This CDR3 is built from 12 residues.